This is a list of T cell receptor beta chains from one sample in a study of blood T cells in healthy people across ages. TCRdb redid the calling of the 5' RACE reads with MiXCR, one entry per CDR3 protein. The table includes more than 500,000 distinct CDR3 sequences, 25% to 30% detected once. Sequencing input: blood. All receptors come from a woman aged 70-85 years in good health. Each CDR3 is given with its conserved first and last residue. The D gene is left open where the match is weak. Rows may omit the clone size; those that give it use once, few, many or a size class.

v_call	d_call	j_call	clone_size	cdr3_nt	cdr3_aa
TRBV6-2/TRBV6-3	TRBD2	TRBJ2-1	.	TGTGCCAGCAGTTACTCGAGGACTAGCGGGGGCCTCCATAATGAGCAGTTCTTC	CASSYSRTSGGLHNEQFF
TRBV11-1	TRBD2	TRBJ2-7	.	TGTGCCAGCAGCTTAGCAGCTAGCGGGAACTCCTACGAGCAGTACTTC	CASSLAASGNSYEQYF
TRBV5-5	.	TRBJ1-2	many	TGTGCCAGCAGCTTGGAGGGTACTGGGTATGGCTACACCTTC	CASSLEGTGYGYTF
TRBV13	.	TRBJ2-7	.	TGTGCCAGCAGCTTAGGCCTTGGCAGCTCCTACGAGCAGTACTTC	CASSLGLGSSYEQYF
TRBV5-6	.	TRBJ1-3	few	TGTGCCAGCAGCTTCCGAAACACCATATATTTT	CASSFRNTIYF
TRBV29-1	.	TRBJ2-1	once	TGCAGCGTTGGGGATACAGGGCTCAGCTCCTACAATGAGCAGTTCTTC	CSVGDTGLSSYNEQFF
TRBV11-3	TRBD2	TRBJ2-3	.	TGTGCCAGCACCCCGGGGGGGCCCACCCATACGCAGTATTTT	CASTPGGPTHTQYF
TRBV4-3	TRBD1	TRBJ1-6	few	TGCGCCAGCAGCCAAGATGGAGGGACAGTATTGAGCTCCTATAATTCACCCCTCCACTTT	CASSQDGGTVLSSYNSPLHF
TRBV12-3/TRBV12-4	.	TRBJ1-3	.	TGTGCCAGCAGGACCGGGTTCTCTGGAAACACCATATATTTT	CASRTGFSGNTIYF
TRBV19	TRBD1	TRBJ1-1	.	TGTGCCAGTGGGCGGGACAGAAACACTGAAGCTTTCTTT	CASGRDRNTEAFF
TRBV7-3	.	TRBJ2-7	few	TGTGCCAGCAGCTTAAACGCCCTGGGGGAGCAGTACTTC	CASSLNALGEQYF
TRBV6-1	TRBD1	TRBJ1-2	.	TGTGCCAGCAGCACCGGGACAGGGTCCGATAACTATGGCTACACCTTC	CASSTGTGSDNYGYTF
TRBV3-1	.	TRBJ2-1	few	TGTGCCAGCAGCCAAGAAGGCCAGAAGATTGAGCAGTTCTTC	CASSQEGQKIEQFF
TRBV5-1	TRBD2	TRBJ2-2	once	TGCGCCAGCAGCTTACCAGCGGGGCTGACGACCGGGGAGCTGTTTTTT	CASSLPAGLTTGELFF
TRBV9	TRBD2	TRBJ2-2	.	TGTGCCAGCAGCGTGGGGGGTAGCGGGGTGACCGGGGAGCTGTTTTTT	CASSVGGSGVTGELFF
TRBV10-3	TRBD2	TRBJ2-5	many	TGTGCCATCAGGGATGCGGGGGAAAGTCTTCAAGAGACCCAGTACTTC	CAIRDAGESLQETQYF
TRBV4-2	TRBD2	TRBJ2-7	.	TGTGCCAGCAGCCAAGGTAGTAGCGGGGGCCCTTCCTACGAGCAGTACTTC	CASSQGSSGGPSYEQYF
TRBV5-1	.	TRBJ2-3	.	TGCGCCAGCGAGGCAGGGGACACAGATACGCAGTATTTT	CASEAGDTDTQYF
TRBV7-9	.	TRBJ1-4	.	TGTGCCAGCAGCAAGACAGAGGCCGAGTATGAAAAACTGTTTTTT	CASSKTEAEYEKLFF
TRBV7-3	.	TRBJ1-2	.	TGTGCCAGCAGCTTAGGCCCGACAGGCGCCACTACGAACTATGGCTACACCTTC	CASSLGPTGATTNYGYTF
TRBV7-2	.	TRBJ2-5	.	TGTGCCAGCAGCTTGTGGGCGGGCCAGCAAGAGACCCAGTACTTC	CASSLWAGQQETQYF
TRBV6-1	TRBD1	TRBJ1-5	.	TGTGCCAGCAGGACAGGGGGAGGAAAGCCCCAGCATTTT	CASRTGGGKPQHF
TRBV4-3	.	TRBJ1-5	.	TGCGCCAGCAGCCAAGACGTGGGTTTAAGCAATCAGCCCCAGCATTTT	CASSQDVGLSNQPQHF
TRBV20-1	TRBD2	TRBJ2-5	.	TGCAGTGCAACCCGTGGACTAGCGGCTGAGACCCAGTACTTC	CSATRGLAAETQYF
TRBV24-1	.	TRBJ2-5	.	TGTGCCACCAGTGATCCCCGCGACAGCTGGGAGACCCAGTACTTC	CATSDPRDSWETQYF
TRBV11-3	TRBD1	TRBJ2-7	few	TGTGCCAGCAGCCCCAGGACAGGGCCTAGCTCCTACGAGCAGTACTTC	CASSPRTGPSSYEQYF
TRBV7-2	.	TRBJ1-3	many	TGTGCCAGCCGAGACGGAGGTTCGGGAAACACCATATATTTT	CASRDGGSGNTIYF
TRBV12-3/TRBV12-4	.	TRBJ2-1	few	TGTGCCAGCAGTCGACCAGGATCGTTAGTGGATGAGCAGTTCTTC	CASSRPGSLVDEQFF
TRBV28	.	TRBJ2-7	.	TGTGCCAGCAGTACGGTCAGCTCCTACGAGCAGTACTTC	CASSTVSSYEQYF
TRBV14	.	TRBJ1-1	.	TGTGCCAGCAGTCTTCTTGCGGACCCCAACACCCCGAACACTGAAGCTTTCTTT	CASSLLADPNTPNTEAFF
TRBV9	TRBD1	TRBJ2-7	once	TGTGCCAGCAGCGCCGCCGGGACAGGGGACTACGAGCAGTACTTC	CASSAAGTGDYEQYF
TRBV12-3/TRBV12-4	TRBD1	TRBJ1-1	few	TGTGCCAGCAGTCTCTCAGGGGGCCTTACTGAAGCTTTCTTT	CASSLSGGLTEAFF
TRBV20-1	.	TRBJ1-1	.	TGCAGTGCGGGGAGAGGGGAGGAAGCTTTCTTT	CSAGRGEEAFF
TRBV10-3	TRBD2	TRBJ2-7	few	TGTGCCATCAGTGCCGGGACTAGCGGGGGGGCTTTAACCTACGAGCAGTACTTC	CAISAGTSGGALTYEQYF
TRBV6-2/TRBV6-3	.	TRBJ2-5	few	TGTGCCAGCGCCTCAGCGGGGACCCAGTACTTC	CASASAGTQYF
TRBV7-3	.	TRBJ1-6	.	TGTGCCAGCAGCTTCCAAGGACTCGGGGCATCACCCGTCCACTTT	CASSFQGLGASPVHF
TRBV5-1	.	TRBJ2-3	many	TGCGCCAGCAGCACAAGGACCAGAGATACGCAGTATTTT	CASSTRTRDTQYF
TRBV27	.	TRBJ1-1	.	TGTGCCAGCACCTTAAGGGCAGGGATGAACACTGAAGCTTTCTTT	CASTLRAGMNTEAFF
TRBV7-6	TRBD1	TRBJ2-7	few	TGTGCCAGCAGCTTAGATACAGGGGGGTTCTACGAGCAGTACTTC	CASSLDTGGFYEQYF
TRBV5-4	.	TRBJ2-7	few	TGTGCCAGCAGCTTGAATTTTGGCGGATCTTACGAGCAGTACTTC	CASSLNFGGSYEQYF
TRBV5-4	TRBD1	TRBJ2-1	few	TGCGCCAGCAGCCCACGGGACAGGGGTACTGAGCAGTTCTTC	CASSPRDRGTEQFF
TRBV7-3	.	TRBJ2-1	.	TGTGCCAGCAGCGTCAGCGGCACAGGGGGGACTACAAATGGGCAGTTCTTC	CASSVSGTGGTTNGQFF
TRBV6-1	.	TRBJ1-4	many	TGTGCCAGCAGTGACGCCCTCAGGGTTGCTAATGAAAAACTGTTTTTT	CASSDALRVANEKLFF
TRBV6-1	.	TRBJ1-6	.	TGTGCCAGCAGCCAACAGGCTTTTTATAATTCACCCCTCCACTTT	CASSQQAFYNSPLHF
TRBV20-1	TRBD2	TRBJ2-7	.	TGCAGTGCTAGTAGGACTAGCGGGGACTACGAGCAGTACTTC	CSASRTSGDYEQYF
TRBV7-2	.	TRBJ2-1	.	TGTGCCAGCAGCGAACAGGGGGCAGTCCTAGCGGGGGCTATGGAGCAGTTCTTC	CASSEQGAVLAGAMEQFF
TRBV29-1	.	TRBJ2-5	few	TGCAGCGTTGATCCGGGCCAAGAGGCCCAGTACTTC	CSVDPGQEAQYF
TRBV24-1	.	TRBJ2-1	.	TGTGCCACCAGTGATTTGCACGGAGGGTCGGACTACAATGAGCAGTTCTTC	CATSDLHGGSDYNEQFF
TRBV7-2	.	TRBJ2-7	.	TGTGCCAGCAGCCCAAACGCACAGGGCTACGAGCAGTACTTC	CASSPNAQGYEQYF